Detailed here is one T cell receptor beta chain. One Seattle source followed patients from active infection through their disease course. The record originates from a study of blood T cell repertoires in COVID-19. Study summary: Specimens from acute and convalescent COVID-19 originated in the United States, Italy and Spain.

Per the original data handling: Reference gene primer amplification yielded estimated nucleated cell counts. The assay was immunoSEQ multiplex PCR, and TCRdb's table has in-frame clones only and misses some. From that table come the V and J calls and clone size; the DNA was used to work out D and trimming. This table has 250,000 to 350,000 clones, less than 85% appearing once. Sequences were obtained from peripheral blood. This sequence originates from a human donor with COVID-19, enrolled during active disease. The donor label of this sample is uncertain.

The CDR3 DNA is TGTGCCAGCAGTGATCACCAGGGTACGGACGAGCAGTACTTC. The encoded protein is CASSDHQGTDEQYF. This chain connects TRBV6-1 to TRBJ2-7, with D perhaps matching TRBD1 (5 bases). Germline CDR1 is MNHNS and CDR2 is SASEGT. Trimming pared 3 bases from V and 5 bases from J, leaving 14 bases between. CDR3 size: 14 residues.